These T cell receptor beta chains were read from a single sample in a study of CXCR3-negative and CXCR3-positive naive CD8 T cells. TCRdb re-called the 5' RACE reads and catalogs CDR3 proteins one per entry, DNA excluded. Found here are 25,000 to 35,000 distinct CDR3 sequences; the top ten clones hold roughly a tenth. Sequencing was done on a sample of memory CD8+ T cells from blood. The receptors originated from a human donor in good health. Some clones in this sample may be carry-over from other donors' samples. Both conserved end residues are part of each CDR3. The order of the fields is clone size, J gene, V gene, CDR3 length, CDR3 protein. Not every row has a clone size; where given, it reads once, few, many or a size class.

>medium-sized|TRBJ2-5|TRBV6-5|15
CASSPSEQGQETQYF
>.|TRBJ2-5|TRBV6-1|14
CASSEWISEETQYF
>.|TRBJ1-5|TRBV20-1|16
CSALGGQLGESQPQHF
>.|TRBJ2-7|TRBV29-1|12
CSVEVWGTEQYF
>.|TRBJ1-2|TRBV29-1|11
CSAPGGHGYTF
>.|TRBJ2-3|TRBV28|16
CASGLRRDSGTDTQYF
>.|TRBJ1-1|TRBV11-3|15
CASSSTSMRPFEAFF
>.|TRBJ2-7|TRBV5-1|13
CASSLWTDNEQYF
>.|TRBJ1-2|TRBV25-1|17
CVSSEYEPYTDNYGYTF
>.|TRBJ1-1|TRBV11-3|15
CASSLNAGPNTEAFF
>.|TRBJ1-3|TRBV7-6|17
CASSPHFEGEPGNTMYF
>.|TRBJ1-1|TRBV28|11
CASSLYSEAFF
>.|TRBJ2-3|TRBV7-8|13
CASSAPPGAPQYF
>.|TRBJ1-1|TRBV5-1|13
CASSLTGATEAFF
>.|TRBJ1-1|TRBV9|13
CASSLGGDTEAFF
>.|TRBJ1-1|TRBV7-9|14
CASSSTNGGTEAFF
>.|TRBJ2-3|TRBV7-3|15
CASSVTTYSTDTQYF
>.|TRBJ2-3|TRBV4-2|17
CASSQDFGGGSTDTQYF
>.|TRBJ1-5|TRBV20-1|13
CSALQGDSQPQHF
>.|TRBJ2-7|TRBV29-1|12
CSVGGQGVEQYF
>.|TRBJ2-2|TRBV6-5|17
CASSRSETSGFSGELFF
>.|TRBJ1-1|TRBV4-3|13
CASSQDRGVEAFF
>.|TRBJ2-3|TRBV7-9|16
CASSPWTGENTDTQYF
>.|TRBJ1-1|TRBV10-3|14
CAISDSWVNTEAFF
>.|TRBJ2-7|TRBV20-1|12
CSARLGDHEQYF
>.|TRBJ2-7|TRBV25-1|11
CASSETYEQYF
>.|TRBJ2-7|TRBV7-9|16
CASSSTAGGQTYEQYF
>.|TRBJ2-3|TRBV7-2|15
CASSPLAGTTDTQYF
>.|TRBJ2-3|TRBV29-1|13
CSVPGRGTDTQYF
>.|TRBJ2-7|TRBV20-1|14
CSATLPGQIYEQYF
>.|TRBJ2-5|TRBV30|14
CAWRQTHFRETQYF
>.|TRBJ2-5|TRBV7-6|16
CASSLNQRGGRETQYF
>.|TRBJ2-5|TRBV7-9|14
CASSLPSGGETQYF
>.|TRBJ2-1|TRBV7-6|14
CASSLETSGYEQFF
>.|TRBJ2-7|TRBV18|15
CASSTPSGRTYEQYF
>.|TRBJ1-1|TRBV6-5|16
CASSYSIKGAGTEAFF
>.|TRBJ2-7|TRBV25-1|15
CASSEFRRGVREQYF
>.|TRBJ2-7|TRBV29-1|11
CSVRDVSEQYF
>.|TRBJ1-2|TRBV10-1|15
CASSARGPANYGYTF
>medium-sized|TRBJ1-1|TRBV10-2|17
CASSEMGTVQAMAEAFF
>.|TRBJ1-6|TRBV11-2|11
CASGDLGALHF
>.|TRBJ2-1|TRBV30|16
CAWSVLGTGGRNEQFF
>.|TRBJ1-6|TRBV5-6|12
CASSLPSSPLHF
>.|TRBJ2-7|TRBV12-3/TRBV12-4|14
CASTLLGFSYEQYF
>.|TRBJ2-2|TRBV7-3|15
CASSLSGTNTGELFF
>.|TRBJ2-1|TRBV29-1|14
CSVVWAPMVHEQFF
>.|TRBJ2-2|TRBV20-1|13
CSAEDREGGELFF
>.|TRBJ2-7|TRBV11-2|11
CASTSSYEQYF
>.|TRBJ2-7|TRBV20-1|13
CSARRSGSYEQYF
>.|TRBJ2-5|TRBV6-2/TRBV6-3|18
CASSYSSGYLAGQETQYF